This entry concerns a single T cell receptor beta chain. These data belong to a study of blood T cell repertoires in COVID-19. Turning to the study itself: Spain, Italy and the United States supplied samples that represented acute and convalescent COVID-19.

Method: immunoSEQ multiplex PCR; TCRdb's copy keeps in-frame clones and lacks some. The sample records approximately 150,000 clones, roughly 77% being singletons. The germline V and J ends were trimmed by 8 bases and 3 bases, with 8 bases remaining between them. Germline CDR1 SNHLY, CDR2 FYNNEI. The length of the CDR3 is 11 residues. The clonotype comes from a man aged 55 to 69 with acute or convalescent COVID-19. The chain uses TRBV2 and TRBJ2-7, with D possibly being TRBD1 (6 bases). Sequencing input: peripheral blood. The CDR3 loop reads CASDRIYEQYF. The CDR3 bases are TGTGCCAGCGACAGGATCTACGAGCAGTACTTC.